The rows below give T cell receptor beta chains drawn from one sample of a study of control samples from healthy donors and cancer patients. Method: immunoSEQ multiplex PCR; TCRdb's copy keeps in-frame clones and lacks some. The profile shows 40,000 to 50,000 clones, roughly three quarters of them singletons. Sequencing was performed on formalin-fixed, paraffin-embedded tissue. All receptors derive from a male donor with melanoma. The CDR3 runs from the conserved cysteine through the conserved F or W. A D gene is named only where the DNA matches it firmly. Clone size is shown for a subset of rows, as once, few, many or a class of expanded clone.

>15|TRBJ2-5|.|TRBV21-1|.
CASSKQELSQETQYF
TGTGCCAGCAGCAAACAGGAACTTAGTCAAGAGACCCAGTACTTC
>15|TRBJ2-7|.|TRBV13|TRBD2
CASSARTSGNYEQYF
TGTGCTAGCAGCGCCCGGACTAGCGGAAACTACGAGCAGTACTTC
>13|TRBJ1-1|few|TRBV6-5|TRBD1
CASSTGGYTEAFF
TGTGCCAGCAGTACAGGGGGTTACACTGAAGCTTTCTTT
>15|TRBJ2-5|.|TRBV19|.
CASSPNPDREETQYF
TGTGCCAGTAGTCCCAACCCGGACAGAGAAGAGACCCAGTACTTC
>16|TRBJ1-3|.|TRBV4-2|.
CASSQDIGALGNTIYF
TGTGCCAGCAGCCAAGATATAGGCGCGTTAGGAAACACCATATATTTT
>13|TRBJ2-5|.|TRBV15|.
CATSRDRQETQYF
TGTGCCACCAGCAGAGATCGGCAAGAGACCCAGTACTTC
>12|TRBJ2-3|large|TRBV3-1/TRBV3-2|.
CASSPTGNTQYF
TGTGCCAGCAGCCCGACTGGAAATACGCAGTATTTT
>14|TRBJ2-7|few|TRBV7-9|.
CASSNQGVSYEQYF
TGTGCCAGCAGCAACCAGGGCGTCTCCTACGAGCAGTACTTC
>15|TRBJ1-1|.|TRBV6-5|.
CASSPRGTVNTEAFF
TGTGCCAGCAGCCCACGGGGGACCGTGAACACTGAAGCTTTCTTT
>11|TRBJ2-7|few|TRBV20-1|.
CSAGRAYEQYF
TGCAGTGCTGGCAGGGCTTACGAGCAGTACTTC
>17|TRBJ2-1|.|TRBV3-1/TRBV3-2|TRBD2
CASSQDPWAGGRGEQFF
TGTGCCAGCAGCCAGGACCCGTGGGCGGGAGGTCGGGGTGAGCAGTTCTTC
>14|TRBJ2-4|.|TRBV24-1|.
CATSADGLENIQYF
TGTGCCACCAGCGCTGACGGGCTCGAAAACATTCAGTACTTC
>13|TRBJ1-5|once|TRBV6-1|.
CASSEGGGQPQHF
TGTGCCAGCAGTGAAGGTGGGGGTCAGCCCCAGCATTTT
>14|TRBJ1-2|.|TRBV28|.
CASTPAGGVYGYTF
TGTGCCAGCACCCCTGCGGGTGGAGTTTATGGCTACACCTTC
>15|TRBJ1-6|.|TRBV5-1|.
CASSLGVEIGSPLHF
TGCGCCAGCAGCTTGGGCGTGGAAATAGGGTCACCCCTCCACTTT
>16|TRBJ1-1|few|TRBV18|.
CASSLTPNYGDTEAFF
TGTGCCAGCTCTCTTACCCCCAACTACGGAGACACTGAAGCTTTCTTT
>14|TRBJ2-7|.|TRBV2|TRBD1
CASRTQGTSYEQYF
TGTGCCAGCAGGACACAGGGGACCTCCTACGAGCAGTACTTC
>18|TRBJ2-1|.|TRBV7-7|TRBD2
CASSPAPSGSEGYNEQFF
TGTGCCAGCAGCCCCGCGCCTAGCGGGAGTGAGGGCTACAATGAGCAGTTCTTC
>19|TRBJ2-1|.|TRBV15|.
CATSREWDWVAVEDNEQFF
TGTGCCACCAGCAGAGAGTGGGACTGGGTAGCGGTCGAGGACAATGAGCAGTTCTTC
>11|TRBJ2-5|.|TRBV2|.
CASSEAETQYF
TGTGCCAGCAGTGAAGCCGAGACCCAGTACTTC
>16|TRBJ1-3|.|TRBV6-6|.
CASSYSGTNSGNTIYF
TGTGCCAGCAGTTACTCGGGGACAAACTCTGGAAACACCATATATTTT
>19|TRBJ2-2|.|TRBV27|TRBD2
CASRIRLAGGPVHTGELFF
TGTGCCAGCAGAATCCGACTAGCGGGAGGGCCTGTTCACACCGGGGAGCTGTTTTTT
>15|TRBJ1-2|.|TRBV14|.
CASSQGTALFYGYTF
TGTGCCAGCAGCCAAGGCACTGCGCTATTCTATGGCTACACCTTC
>17|TRBJ2-2|.|TRBV5-1|TRBD1
CASSSPGGNINTGELFF
TGCGCCAGCAGCTCGCCAGGGGGCAATATCAACACCGGGGAGCTGTTTTTT
>23|TRBJ2-2|.|TRBV3-1/TRBV3-2|.
CASSQAKYRIPWLAVTGTGELFF
TGTGCCAGCAGCCAAGCTAAGTACCGAATCCCTTGGTTAGCGGTAACTGGGACCGGGGAGCTGTTTTTT
>13|TRBJ1-2|.|TRBV5-1|.
CASRDSSSGSYTF
TGCGCCAGCAGGGACAGCTCCTCTGGTAGCTACACCTTC
>14|TRBJ1-1|few|TRBV5-8|.
CASIKTAGVGKAFF
TGTGCCAGCATCAAGACCGCGGGGGTCGGGAAAGCTTTCTTT
>14|TRBJ2-2|.|TRBV19|.
CASSATANTGELFF
TGTGCCAGTAGTGCGACTGCGAACACCGGGGAGCTGTTTTTT
>13|TRBJ1-1|.|TRBV13|.
CASSLTGNTEAFF
TGTGCCAGCAGCTTGACAGGGAACACTGAAGCTTTCTTT
>12|TRBJ2-3|few|TRBV28|.
CASSSNSDTQYF
TGTGCCAGCAGTTCCAATTCAGATACGCAGTATTTT
>13|TRBJ2-7|few|TRBV5-5|.
CASSPGPSYEQYF
TGTGCCAGCAGCCCCGGGCCATCCTACGAGCAGTACTTC
>17|TRBJ2-3|few|TRBV14|TRBD1
CASSQVARQGKADTQYF
TGTGCCAGCAGCCAAGTTGCGCGACAGGGGAAGGCAGATACGCAGTATTTT
>13|TRBJ2-7|.|TRBV12-3/TRBV12-4|TRBD2
CASRLSGGLPQYF
TGTGCCAGCCGCCTTAGCGGGGGTCTTCCACAGTACTTC
>13|TRBJ2-1|.|TRBV10-3|.
CAIGQNLIDEQFF
TGTGCCATCGGGCAGAATCTGATCGATGAGCAGTTCTTC
>15|TRBJ2-5|.|TRBV7-9|.
CASSLGGEGQETQYF
TGTGCCAGCAGCTTAGGGGGAGAAGGGCAGGAGACCCAGTACTTC
>13|TRBJ1-6|.|TRBV3-1/TRBV3-2|.
CASSQLEVKALHF
TGTGCCAGCAGCCAACTAGAGGTCAAAGCCCTCCACTTT
>15|TRBJ2-7|.|TRBV6-1|.
CASIEIGWNSYEQYF
TGTGCCAGCATTGAAATAGGATGGAACTCCTACGAGCAGTACTTC
>13|TRBJ2-7|.|TRBV5-5|.
CASSSLISYEQYF
TGTGCCAGCAGCTCACTGATCTCCTACGAGCAGTACTTC
>14|TRBJ1-4|.|TRBV5-1|TRBD1
CASSPGQGSEKLFF
TGCGCCAGCAGCCCGGGACAGGGGAGTGAAAAACTGTTTTTT
>16|TRBJ2-3|.|TRBV27|TRBD2
CASSPLAGEVTDTQYF
TGTGCCAGCAGTCCCTTAGCGGGAGAGGTGACAGATACGCAGTATTTT
>17|TRBJ2-7|few|TRBV5-1|TRBD2
CASSLSGLAGGTDEQYF
TGCGCCAGCAGCTTGTCGGGACTAGCGGGAGGAACTGACGAGCAGTACTTC
>14|TRBJ1-1|.|TRBV6-5|TRBD1
CASSLNTGGTEAFF
TGTGCCAGCAGTCTAAATACAGGGGGCACTGAAGCTTTCTTT
>18|TRBJ2-2|.|TRBV19|.
CASSKRLGDSRNTGELFF
TGTGCCAGTAGTAAACGTCTAGGGGATTCGCGGAACACCGGGGAGCTGTTTTTT
>13|TRBJ1-5|.|TRBV28|TRBD1
CASSRTGYQPQHF
TGTGCCAGCAGTAGGACAGGCTATCAGCCCCAGCATTTT
>13|TRBJ2-1|.|TRBV5-1|.
CASTTNYQGEQFF
TGCGCCAGCACAACAAATTACCAGGGTGAGCAGTTCTTC
>17|TRBJ1-5|.|TRBV7-9|TRBD1
CASSPTGTGGINQPQHF
TGTGCCAGCAGCCCCACCGGGACAGGGGGGATCAATCAGCCCCAGCATTTT